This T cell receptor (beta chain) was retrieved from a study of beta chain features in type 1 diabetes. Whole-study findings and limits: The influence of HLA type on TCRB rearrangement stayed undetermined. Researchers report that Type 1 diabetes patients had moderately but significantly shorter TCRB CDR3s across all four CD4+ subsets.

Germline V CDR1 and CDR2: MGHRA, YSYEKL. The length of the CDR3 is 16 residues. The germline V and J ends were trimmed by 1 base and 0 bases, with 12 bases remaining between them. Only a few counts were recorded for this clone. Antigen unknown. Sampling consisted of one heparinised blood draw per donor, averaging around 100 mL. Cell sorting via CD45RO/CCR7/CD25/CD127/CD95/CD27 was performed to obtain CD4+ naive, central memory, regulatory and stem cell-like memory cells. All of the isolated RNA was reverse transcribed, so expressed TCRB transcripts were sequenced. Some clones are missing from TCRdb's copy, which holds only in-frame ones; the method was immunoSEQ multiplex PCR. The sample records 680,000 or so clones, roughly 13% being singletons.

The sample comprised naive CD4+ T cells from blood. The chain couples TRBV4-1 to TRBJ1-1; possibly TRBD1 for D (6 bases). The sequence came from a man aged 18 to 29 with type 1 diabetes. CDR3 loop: CASSQGSTGLNTEAFF. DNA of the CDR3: TGCGCCAGCAGCCAAGGTTCGACAGGCCTGAACACTGAAGCTTTCTTT.